This TCR beta chain is from a study of Ad26.COV2.S vaccination and SARS-CoV-2 variants. Study as a whole: In the study, Ad26.COV2.S was injected intramuscularly once, or twice 56 days apart.

V lost 4 bases to trimming and J lost 0 bases; unmatched junction nucleotides: 7. Per the germline V gene, CDR1 is SGHDT and CDR2 is YYEEEE. This CDR3 is 18 amino acids long. Assay: immunoSEQ multiplex PCR; the TCRdb copy retains only in-frame clones and omits some. The sample lists 200,000 to 250,000 clones, roughly 90% seen once, with about 10% in the top ten. Specified treatment: about 20 received Ad26.COV2.S at low or high dose, single or two shots; about 5 received placebo; per-sample allocation not given. Samples came from day 63 after the first vaccine or placebo injection. Recruitment in Boston yielded a donor of adult age, 18-55 years.

This clonotype was obtained from a person between 18 and 65 years old who received the Ad26.COV2.S COVID-19 vaccine or a placebo. The material sequenced was peripheral blood, taken in a trial of Ad26.COV2.S vaccine versus placebo. V usage is TRBV5-6 and J usage is TRBJ2-6, with 10 bases identical to TRBD1. Here the CDR3 reads CASSRSGTGDSGANVLTF. The CDR3 DNA sequence: TGTGCCAGCAGCAGATCAGGGACAGGGGACTCTGGGGCCAACGTCCTGACTTTC.